One TCR beta chain is described in this entry. Antigen unknown. The CDR3 has 19 residues. The V and J ends lost 3 bases and 3 bases respectively, with 27 bases between them. Looked up from germline, CDR1 is LGHNA and CDR2 is YNFKEQ. Sample treatment: oral pan-JAK inhibitor, 5-10 mg twice daily. These data originate in a study of CD8+ T cells in alopecia areata. Study-wide results and caveats: Between patients, shared TCR sequences were less clear than in mice. This was possibly due in part to HLA diversity in the patient population.

It was cDNA, reverse transcribed from extracted RNA, that served as the sequencing template. Clones were read by immunoSEQ multiplex PCR, and TCRdb kept only the in-frame ones, dropping some. Among under 300,000 clones listed, 45% to 70% were seen once. This chain links TRBV4-2 with TRBJ2-7; tentatively, D is TRBD1 or TRBD2 (6 bases each). This material consisted of CD4+ T cells sorted from blood, taken around week 54, from a patient treated with tofacitinib. The receptor was isolated from a human donor with alopecia areata. For the CDR3, the DNA is TGTGCCAGCAGCCAGGAGGGCAGGGGATCCAAGGACCTCAACTACGAGCAGTACTTC. It is translated as CASSQEGRGSKDLNYEQYF.